This T cell receptor (beta chain) originates from a study of blood T cells in healthy people across ages (dated by TCRdb to between 2014 and 2016). Background on the whole study: In model experiments, template switching captured about one uniquely barcoded TCR beta cDNA molecule for every two T cells. To track age-related changes in TCR beta repertoire diversity, the study relied on deep sequencing normalized with unique cDNA molecular identifiers. The donors were split into four age groups: young (average roughly 15 years), middle-aged (around 37), aged (more than 60) and long-lived (roughly 80). The study analyzed two additional independent replicas of 1 million unique cDNA reads from the same blood draw for two donors, one aged 18 to 29 and one aged 80 or older.

Donors were roughly 40 systemically healthy Caucasian individuals from Russia aged roughly 6 to 100 years. Ten milliliters of peripheral blood were drawn from each donor into EDTA-treated Vacutainer tubes. Ficoll-Paque density-gradient centrifugation was used to isolate PBMCs, with at least 6.5 million per sample. Total RNA was extracted from PBMCs with Trizol reagent, with at least 5.5 micrograms obtained per sample. The percentages of naive CD45RAhigh/CD27high T cells were determined by flow cytometry on a PBMC aliquot from every donor. Comments on this clonotype: Which antigen it targets is not known. No much larger clone exists at a distance of one base, and base qualities are not known.

To prepare the library, 5' RACE was applied. The run used an Illumina HiSeq 2500. The second PCR ran for roughly 7 to 11 cycles and used a J-beta primer mix along with a sample-barcoded 5' primer. Each TCR beta cDNA molecule received a unique molecular identifier from a template-switch 5' adaptor carrying 12 random nucleotides. At least 2.5 million CDR3-containing paired-end reads were obtained from each sample. The Mint cDNA synthesis kit, primed by a TRBC-specific oligonucleotide, was used to synthesize first-strand cDNA from all RNA. Following uracil-DNA glycosylase treatment, a first 18-cycle PCR with universal primers M1SS and BC2_uni_R was performed on all cDNA. In the authors' own workflow: For normalization, 1 million high-quality reads were randomly selected from each sample, with every read carrying a distinct molecular identifier. Reads with shared molecular identifiers were discarded instead of being binned into consensus sequences. MiTCR, set to a Q25 quality threshold and the strictest error-elimination algorithm, was used for CDR3 identification, clonotype clustering and error correction. A nonparametric unseen species model using Euler transformation provided a lower-bound estimate of total TCR beta diversity. Through fastp at Q25 and MiXCR, TCRdb rebuilt clones from the public reads, retaining in-frame beta chains. Each CDR3 protein appears once, grouped with its most common genes and DNA. Clone size and V and J calls follow TCRdb, not the original study. The sample table lists around 990,000 distinct CDR3 sequences, approximately 25% of them with a count of one. The ten largest account for about 0.8% of the sample.

V has 3 bases trimmed and J has 2 bases trimmed; junction bases matching no gene number 2. CDR3 length: 15 amino acids, cysteine to phenylalanine. The sequence is cut down to CDR3 DNA, 45 bases in frame from base 1. CDR1 MGHRA and CDR2 YSYEKL are derived from the germline V gene. What the research found in general, with its limitations: Observed TCR beta diversity per million T cells fell roughly linearly with age, and a significant reduction was already apparent by age roughly 40. Donor CMV infection status was unknown, potentially confounding age-related changes in expanded clonotypes. The long-lived group showed more naive CD4+ T cells, fewer expanded clones and increased TCR diversity than the aged group, suggesting age selection. Bulk unsorted PBMC profiling prevented conclusive comparison of naive and antigen-experienced compartments. Estimates of total diversity from one million sequenced T cells were regarded as lower bounds and underestimates. The percentage of naive T cells measured by flow cytometry correlated strongly with observed TCR beta diversity.

The sample also formed part of further work on T cells of mothers and their children. From that second study: The donors were nine systemically healthy Caucasian individuals, made up of three mothers and their six children. cDNA synthesis used all of the extracted RNA, with approximately 1.4 ug of RNA in each 15 ul reaction. In the second PCR, the M1S primer introduced both the sample barcodes and 2-4 random nucleotides. Each mother yielded over 9.5 million TCR beta CDR3 reads and each child 2.5 million to 3.5 million reads. Thymic selection similarly shapes TCR recombination output in related and unrelated pairs, with minor effect from inherited differences. Related mother-child pairs always showed normalized repertoire overlap that was slightly higher than in unrelated mother-child pairs, though the difference was never significant. No persistent microchimeric T cell clones were detected, at a sensitivity of roughly 100 clones per million clonotypes. The study used deep NGS to compare TCR beta repertoires of mothers and children, seeking features distinguishing related mother-child pairs from unrelated individuals. The mean age was roughly 44 +/- 4 years for the mothers and approximately 11 +/- 4 years for the children. Libraries were sequenced on Illumina HiSeq 2000 with 100+100 nt paired-end reads after adapter ligation with NEBNext reagents. To prevent cross-contamination, the mother and child libraries were prepared a month apart and were sequenced in separate runs. Each donor had between about 500,000 and 2,100,000 distinct TCR beta clonotypes identified. Naive TCR beta clonotypes were estimated from low-frequency clonotypes matched to each donor's FACS-determined naive share, without sorting.

The rearranged chain carries TRBV4-1 and TRBJ2-7, with 12 bases matching TRBD2. Sample: blood. The origin of this receptor is a girl aged 2 to 10 in good health. The CDR3 amino acid sequence is: CASSQTSGSPYEQYF. The sequence in DNA is TGCGCCAGCAGCCAGACTAGCGGGAGTCCCTACGAGCAGTACTTC.